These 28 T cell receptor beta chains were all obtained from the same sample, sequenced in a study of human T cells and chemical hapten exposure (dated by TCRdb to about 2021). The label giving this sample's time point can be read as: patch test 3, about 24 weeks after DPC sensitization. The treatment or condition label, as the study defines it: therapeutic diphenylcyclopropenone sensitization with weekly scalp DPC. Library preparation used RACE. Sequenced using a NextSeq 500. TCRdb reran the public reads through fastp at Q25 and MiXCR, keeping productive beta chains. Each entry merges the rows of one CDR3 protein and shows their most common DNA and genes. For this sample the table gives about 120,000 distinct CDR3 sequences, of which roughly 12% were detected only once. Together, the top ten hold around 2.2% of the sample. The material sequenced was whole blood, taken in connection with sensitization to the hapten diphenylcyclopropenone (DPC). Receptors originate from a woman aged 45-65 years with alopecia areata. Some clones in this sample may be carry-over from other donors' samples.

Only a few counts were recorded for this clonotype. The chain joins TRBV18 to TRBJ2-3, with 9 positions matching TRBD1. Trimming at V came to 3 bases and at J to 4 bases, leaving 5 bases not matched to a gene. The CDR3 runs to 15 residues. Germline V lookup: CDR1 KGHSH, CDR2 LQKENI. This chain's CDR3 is CASSPTGGRPDTQYF. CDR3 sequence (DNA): TGTGCCAGCTCACCCACAGGGGGCAGGCCAGATACGCAGTATTTT. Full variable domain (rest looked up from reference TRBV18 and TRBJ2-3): NAGVMQNPRHLVRRRGQEARLRCSPMKGHSHVYWYRQLPEEGLKFMVYLQKENIIDESGMPKERFSAEFPKEGPSILRIQQVVRGDSAAYFCASSPTGGRPDTQYFGPGTRLTVL.

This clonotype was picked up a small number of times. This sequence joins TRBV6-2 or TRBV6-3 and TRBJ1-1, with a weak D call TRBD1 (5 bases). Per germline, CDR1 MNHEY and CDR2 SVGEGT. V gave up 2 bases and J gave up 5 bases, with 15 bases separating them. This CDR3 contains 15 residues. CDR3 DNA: TGTGCCAGCAGTTACCAGTGGGGGATGAGTACTGAAGCTTTCTTT. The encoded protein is CASSYQWGMSTEAFF.

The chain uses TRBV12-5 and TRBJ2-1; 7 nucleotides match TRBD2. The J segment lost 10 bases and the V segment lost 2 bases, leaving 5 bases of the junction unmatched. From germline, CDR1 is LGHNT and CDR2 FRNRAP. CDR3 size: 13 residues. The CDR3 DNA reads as TGTGCTAGTGGTTTGAGAGCTAGCGGCGAGCAGTTCTTC. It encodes CASGLRASGEQFF.

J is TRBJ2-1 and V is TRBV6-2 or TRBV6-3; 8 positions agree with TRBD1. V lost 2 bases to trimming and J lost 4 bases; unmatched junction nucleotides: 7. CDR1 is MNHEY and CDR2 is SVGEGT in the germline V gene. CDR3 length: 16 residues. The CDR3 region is CASSYLPDRVYNEQFF. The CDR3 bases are TGTGCCAGCAGTTACCTCCCGGACAGGGTGTACAATGAGCAGTTCTTC.

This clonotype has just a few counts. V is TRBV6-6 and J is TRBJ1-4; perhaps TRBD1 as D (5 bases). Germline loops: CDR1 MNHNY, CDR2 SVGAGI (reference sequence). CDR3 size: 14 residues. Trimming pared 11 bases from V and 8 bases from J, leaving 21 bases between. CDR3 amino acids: CAHRGGGMLEKLFF. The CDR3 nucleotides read TGTGCCCACCGGGGGGGGGGGATGTTGGAAAAACTGTTTTTT.

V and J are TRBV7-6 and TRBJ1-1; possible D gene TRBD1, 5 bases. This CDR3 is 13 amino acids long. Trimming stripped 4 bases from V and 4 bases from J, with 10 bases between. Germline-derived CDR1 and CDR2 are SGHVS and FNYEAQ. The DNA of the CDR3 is TGTGCCAGCAGCTATAGGGGTTCCACTGAAGCTTTCTTT. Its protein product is CASSYRGSTEAFF.

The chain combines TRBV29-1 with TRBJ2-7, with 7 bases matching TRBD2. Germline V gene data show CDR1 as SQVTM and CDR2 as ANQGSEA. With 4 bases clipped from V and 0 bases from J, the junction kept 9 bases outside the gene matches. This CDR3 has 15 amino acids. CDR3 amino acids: CSVGGGSVSSYEQYF. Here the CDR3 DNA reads TGCAGCGTTGGGGGGGGGTCGGTGAGCTCCTACGAGCAGTACTTC.

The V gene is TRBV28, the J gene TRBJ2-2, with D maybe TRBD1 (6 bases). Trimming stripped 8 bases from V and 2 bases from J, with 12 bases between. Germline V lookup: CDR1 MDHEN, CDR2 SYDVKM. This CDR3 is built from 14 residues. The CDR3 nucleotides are TGTGCCAGCGGGGGCCCCCCCAACACCGGGGAGCTGTTTTTT. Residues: CASGGPPNTGELFF.

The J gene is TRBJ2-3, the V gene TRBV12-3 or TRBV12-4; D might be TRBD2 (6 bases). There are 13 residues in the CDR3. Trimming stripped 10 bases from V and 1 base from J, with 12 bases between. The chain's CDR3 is CAIGGVGTDTQYF. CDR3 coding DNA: TGTGCCATAGGAGGGGTTGGCACAGATACGCAGTATTTT.

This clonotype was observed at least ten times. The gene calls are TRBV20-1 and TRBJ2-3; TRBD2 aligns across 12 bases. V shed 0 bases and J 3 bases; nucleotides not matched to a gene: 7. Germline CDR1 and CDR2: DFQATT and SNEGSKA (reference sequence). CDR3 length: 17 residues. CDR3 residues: CSARDFRTSGKTDTQYF. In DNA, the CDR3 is TGCAGTGCTAGAGACTTTAGGACTAGCGGGAAGACAGATACGCAGTATTTT.

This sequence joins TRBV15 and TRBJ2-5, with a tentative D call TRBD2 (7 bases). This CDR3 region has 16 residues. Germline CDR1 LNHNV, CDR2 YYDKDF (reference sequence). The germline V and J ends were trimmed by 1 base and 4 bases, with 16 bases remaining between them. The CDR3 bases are TGTGCCACCAGCAGAGGGGGAGGGGGTATAGGAGAGACCCAGTACTTC. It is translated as CATSRGGGGIGETQYF.

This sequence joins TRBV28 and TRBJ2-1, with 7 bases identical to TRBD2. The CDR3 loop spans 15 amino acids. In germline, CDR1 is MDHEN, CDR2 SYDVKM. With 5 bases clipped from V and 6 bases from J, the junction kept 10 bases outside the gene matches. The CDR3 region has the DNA TGTGCCAGCAGTATTTTGAGGGAGGGCCCCAATGAGCAGTTCTTC. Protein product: CASSILREGPNEQFF.

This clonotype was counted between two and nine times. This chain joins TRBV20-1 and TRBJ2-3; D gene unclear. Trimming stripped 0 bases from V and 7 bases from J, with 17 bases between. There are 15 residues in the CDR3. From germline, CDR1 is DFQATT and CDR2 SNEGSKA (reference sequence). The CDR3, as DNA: TGCAGTGCTAGAGATGGCCTGCGTGGAATCTATACGCAGTATTTT. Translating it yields CSARDGLRGIYTQYF.

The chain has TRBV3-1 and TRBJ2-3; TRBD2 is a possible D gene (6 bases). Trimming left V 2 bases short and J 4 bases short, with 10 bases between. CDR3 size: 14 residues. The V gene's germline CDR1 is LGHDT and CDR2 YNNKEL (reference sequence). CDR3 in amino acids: CASSQRTGADTQYF. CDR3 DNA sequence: TGTGCCAGCAGCCAACGGACGGGGGCAGATACGCAGTATTTT.

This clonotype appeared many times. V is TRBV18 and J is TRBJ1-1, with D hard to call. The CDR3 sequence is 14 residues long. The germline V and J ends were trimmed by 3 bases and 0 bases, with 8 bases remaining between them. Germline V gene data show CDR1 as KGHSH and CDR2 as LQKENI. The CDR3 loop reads CASSPLPMNTEAFF. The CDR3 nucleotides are TGTGCCAGCTCACCTCTTCCCATGAACACTGAAGCTTTCTTT.

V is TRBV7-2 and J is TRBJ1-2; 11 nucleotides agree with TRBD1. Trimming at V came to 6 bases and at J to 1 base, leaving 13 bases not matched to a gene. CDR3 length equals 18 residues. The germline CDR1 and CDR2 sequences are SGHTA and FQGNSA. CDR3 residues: CASRRQTSGTGGNYGYTF. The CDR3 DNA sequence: TGTGCCAGCAGGCGTCAGACTTCCGGGACAGGGGGTAACTATGGCTACACCTTC.

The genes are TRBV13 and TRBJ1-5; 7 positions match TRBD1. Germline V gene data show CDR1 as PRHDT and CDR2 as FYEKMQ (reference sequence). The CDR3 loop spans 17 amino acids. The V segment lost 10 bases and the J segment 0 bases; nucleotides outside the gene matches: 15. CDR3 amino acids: CAIGQALTPYSNQPQHF. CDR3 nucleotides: TGTGCCATTGGACAGGCCCTCACCCCTTATAGCAATCAGCCCCAGCATTTT.

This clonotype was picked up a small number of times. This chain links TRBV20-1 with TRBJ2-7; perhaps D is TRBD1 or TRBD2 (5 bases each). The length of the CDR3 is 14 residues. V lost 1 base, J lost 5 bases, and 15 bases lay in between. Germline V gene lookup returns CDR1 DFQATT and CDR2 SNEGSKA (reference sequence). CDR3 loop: CSARAPGPNHEQYF. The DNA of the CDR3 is TGCAGTGCTAGAGCTCCGGGACCAAACCACGAGCAGTACTTC.

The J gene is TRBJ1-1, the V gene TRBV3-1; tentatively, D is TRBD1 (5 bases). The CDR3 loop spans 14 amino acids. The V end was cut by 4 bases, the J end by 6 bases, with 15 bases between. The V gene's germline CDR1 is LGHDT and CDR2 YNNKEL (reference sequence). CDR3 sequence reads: CASSLLSGRAEAFF. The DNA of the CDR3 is TGTGCCAGCAGCCTCCTGTCGGGACGGGCTGAAGCTTTCTTT.

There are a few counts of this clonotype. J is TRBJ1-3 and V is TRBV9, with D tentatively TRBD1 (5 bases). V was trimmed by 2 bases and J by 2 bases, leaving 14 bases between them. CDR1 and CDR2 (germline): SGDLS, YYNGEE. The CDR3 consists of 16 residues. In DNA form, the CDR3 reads TGTGCCAGCAGCGTCGGGACCTCCCGGGCTGGAAACACCATATATTTT. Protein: CASSVGTSRAGNTIYF. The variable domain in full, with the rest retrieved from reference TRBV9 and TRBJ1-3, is DSGVTQTPKHLITATGQRVTLRCSPRSGDLSVYWYQQSLDQGLQFLIQYYNGEERAKGNILERFSAQQFPDLHSELNLSSLELGDSALYFCASSVGTSRAGNTIYFGEGSWLTVV.

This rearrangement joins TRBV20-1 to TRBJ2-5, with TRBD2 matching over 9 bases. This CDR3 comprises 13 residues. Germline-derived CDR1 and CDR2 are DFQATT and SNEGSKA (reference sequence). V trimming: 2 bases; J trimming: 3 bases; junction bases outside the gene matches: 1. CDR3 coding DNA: TGCAGTGCTAGACCTAGCGGGGAAGAGACCCAGTACTTC. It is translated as CSARPSGEETQYF.

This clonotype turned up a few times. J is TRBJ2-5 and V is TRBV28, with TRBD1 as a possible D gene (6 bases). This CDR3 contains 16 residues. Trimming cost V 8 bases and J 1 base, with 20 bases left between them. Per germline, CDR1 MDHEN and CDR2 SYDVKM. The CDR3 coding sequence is TGTGCCAGCCAAGGCCCCGACGGACAGAGCCAAGAGACCCAGTACTTC. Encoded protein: CASQGPDGQSQETQYF. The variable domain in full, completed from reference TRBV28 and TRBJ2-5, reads DVKVTQSSRYLVKRTGEKVFLECVQDMDHENMFWYRQDPGLGLRLIYFSYDVKMKEKGDIPEGYSVSREKKERFSLILESASTNQTSMYLCASQGPDGQSQETQYFGPGTRLLVL.

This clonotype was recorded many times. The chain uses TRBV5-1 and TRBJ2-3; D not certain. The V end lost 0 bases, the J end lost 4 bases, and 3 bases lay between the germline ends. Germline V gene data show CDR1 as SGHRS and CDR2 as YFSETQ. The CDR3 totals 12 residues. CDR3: CASSLEADTQYF. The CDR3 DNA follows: TGCGCCAGCAGCTTGGAAGCAGATACGCAGTATTTT. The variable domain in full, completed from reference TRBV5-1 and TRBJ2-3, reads KAGVTQTPRYLIKTRGQQVTLSCSPISGHRSVSWYQQTPGQGLQFLFEYFSETQRNKGNFPGRFSGRQFSNSRSEMNVSTLELGDSALYLCASSLEADTQYFGPGTRLTVL.

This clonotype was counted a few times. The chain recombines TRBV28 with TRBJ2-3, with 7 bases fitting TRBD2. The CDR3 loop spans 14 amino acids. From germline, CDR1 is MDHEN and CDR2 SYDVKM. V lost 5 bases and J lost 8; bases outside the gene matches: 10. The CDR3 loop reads CASSPRAGEGTQYF. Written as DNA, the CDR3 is TGTGCCAGCAGTCCACGCGCGGGAGAAGGTACGCAGTATTTT.

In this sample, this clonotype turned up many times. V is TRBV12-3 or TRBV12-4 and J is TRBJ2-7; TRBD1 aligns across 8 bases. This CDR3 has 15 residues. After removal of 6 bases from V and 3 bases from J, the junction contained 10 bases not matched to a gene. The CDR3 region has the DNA TGTGCCAGCAGGAGCGAGAGGACAGGGAACTACGAGCAGTACTTC. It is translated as CASRSERTGNYEQYF.

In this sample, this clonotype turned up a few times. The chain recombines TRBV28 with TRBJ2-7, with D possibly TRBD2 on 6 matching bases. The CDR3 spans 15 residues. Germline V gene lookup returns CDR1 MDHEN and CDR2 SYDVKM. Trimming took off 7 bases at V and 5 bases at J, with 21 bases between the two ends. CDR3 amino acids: CASNGRGGTGHEQYF. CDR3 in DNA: TGTGCCAGCAACGGCCGGGGCGGGACCGGCCACGAGCAGTACTTC.

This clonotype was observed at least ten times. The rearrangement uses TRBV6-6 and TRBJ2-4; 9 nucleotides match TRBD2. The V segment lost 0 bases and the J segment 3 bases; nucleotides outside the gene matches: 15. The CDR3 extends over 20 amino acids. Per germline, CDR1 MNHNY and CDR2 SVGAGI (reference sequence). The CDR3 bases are TGTGCCAGCAGTTACTCCAGTTTTTTGAGCGGGGGGATCGTCAAAAACATTCAGTACTTC. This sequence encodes CASSYSSFLSGGIVKNIQYF.

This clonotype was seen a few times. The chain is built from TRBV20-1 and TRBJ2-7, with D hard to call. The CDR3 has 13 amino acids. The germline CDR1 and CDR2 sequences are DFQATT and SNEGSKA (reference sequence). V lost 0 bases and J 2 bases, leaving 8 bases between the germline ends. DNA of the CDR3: TGCAGTGCTAGAGATGGTCAGGCCTACGAGCAGTACTTC. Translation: CSARDGQAYEQYF.